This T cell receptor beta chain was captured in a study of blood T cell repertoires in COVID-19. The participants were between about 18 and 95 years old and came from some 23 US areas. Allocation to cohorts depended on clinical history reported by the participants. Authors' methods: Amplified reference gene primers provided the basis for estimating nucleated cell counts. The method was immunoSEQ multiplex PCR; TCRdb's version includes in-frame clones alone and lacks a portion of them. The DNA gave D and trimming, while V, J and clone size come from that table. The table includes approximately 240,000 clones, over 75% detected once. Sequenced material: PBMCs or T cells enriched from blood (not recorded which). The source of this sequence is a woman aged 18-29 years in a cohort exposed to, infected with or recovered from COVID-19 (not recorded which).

The CDR3 nucleotides read TGTGCCAGCTCACCCGGGGACAGTTCAAGCGAGCAGTACTTC. This sequence encodes CASSPGDSSSEQYF. This chain uses TRBV18 with TRBJ2-7; 7 positions agree with TRBD1. This CDR3 has 14 amino acids. Unmatched junction bases numbered 8, after V lost 3 bases and J lost 6 bases. Germline CDR1 reads KGHSH; CDR2 reads LQKENI.